The 22 T cell receptor beta chains reported below all come from one sample, sequenced in a study of monozygotic twins with inflammatory bowel disease. TCRdb reanalyzed the 5' RACE reads and collapses them to one entry per CDR3 protein, without DNA. The table for this sample gives 300,000 to 400,000 distinct CDR3 sequences. Sequenced input: blood. The receptors were gathered from a human donor with ulcerative colitis or Crohn's disease, or a healthy co-twin of an affected twin (not recorded which).

V gene TRBV12-3 or TRBV12-4 combines with J gene TRBJ2-1; TCRdb proposes TRBD1, but this gene call is untestable without DNA. The CDR3 extends over 16 amino acids. The CDR3 sequence is CASCTSGGARANEQFF.

V usage is TRBV7-2 and J usage is TRBJ1-2; checking the TCRdb D call of TRBD1 is not possible without DNA. The germline gives CDR1 SGHTA, CDR2 FQGNSA. The CDR3 runs 15 residues. CDR3 loop: CASSLVGSGTYGYTF.

The rearrangement uses TRBV11-2 and TRBJ2-6; there is no DNA to check the TCRdb D call of TRBD2. CDR1 is SGHAT, CDR2 FQNNGV, per germline. CDR3 size: 19 residues. CDR3 sequence: CASSFQTSGREAGANVLTF.

The chain is built from TRBV4-1 and TRBJ2-1; TCRdb returns TRBD2, unconfirmable since there is no DNA. Germline CDR1 is MGHRA and CDR2 is YSYEKL. CDR3 length: 16 residues. CDR3 loop: CASSPSLTSGSNEQFF.

The CDR3 reads CAISDTRQGEKLFF. This chain links TRBV10-3 with TRBJ1-4; TCRdb reports TRBD1, a call that lacks DNA to check it against. The CDR3 sequence is 14 residues long. Germline V lookup: CDR1 ENHRY, CDR2 SYGVKD.

V is TRBV7-3 and J is TRBJ1-1; with no DNA, the TCRdb D assignment of TRBD1 cannot be verified. The CDR3 covers 12 residues. Germline V lookup: CDR1 SGHTA, CDR2 FQGTGA. CDR3 sequence reads: CASSSTGSEAFF.

The chain employs TRBV6-2 or TRBV6-3 and TRBJ2-2; the TCRdb call, TRBD1, lacks DNA for checking. CDR3 size: 15 residues. Per germline, CDR1 MNHEY and CDR2 SVGEGT. Here the CDR3 reads CASSYRGSNTGELFF.

The V and J genes are TRBV7-2 and TRBJ1-2. Germline CDR1 SGHTA, CDR2 FQGNSA. CDR3 length: 14 residues. CDR3 loop: CASRAGRTNYGYTF.

V usage is TRBV28 and J usage is TRBJ2-1; with no DNA, the TCRdb D assignment of TRBD2 cannot be verified. The V gene's germline CDR1 is MDHEN and CDR2 SYDVKM. The CDR3 length is 13 residues. CDR3: CASSPLGRGEQFF.

The chain combines TRBV12-3 or TRBV12-4 with TRBJ1-5. The CDR3 spans 14 residues. The CDR3 sequence is CASSFNPNNQPQHF.

The rearrangement uses TRBV12-3 or TRBV12-4 and TRBJ2-5; TCRdb's D call of TRBD2 is untestable without DNA. The CDR3 has 14 amino acids. This CDR3 is CASSQLAGWETQYF.

This chain links TRBV5-6 with TRBJ2-7; TCRdb picks TRBD1, but there is no DNA to check that call. The CDR3 totals 15 residues. CDR1 and CDR2 from the germline V gene are SGHDT and YYEEEE. CDR3: CASSLSGTGVYEQYF.

V and J are TRBV12-5 and TRBJ2-7; there is no DNA to check the TCRdb D call of TRBD1. The germline CDR1 and CDR2 sequences are LGHNT and FRNRAP. This CDR3 is built from 15 residues. The CDR3 region is CASGWLGTGTAEQYF. The complete variable domain, with remaining parts taken from reference TRBV12-5 and TRBJ2-7, reads DARVTQTPRHKVTEMGQEVTMRCQPILGHNTVFWYRQTMMQGLELLAYFRNRAPLDDSGMPKDRFSAEMPDATLATLKIQPSEPRDSAVYFCASGWLGTGTAEQYFGPGTRLTVT.

The chain couples TRBV11-2 to TRBJ2-2. Germline CDR1 reads SGHAT; CDR2 reads FQNNGV. This CDR3 comprises 13 residues. The CDR3 loop reads CASSFEAAGELFF.

This sequence joins TRBV19 and TRBJ2-2. The germline V gene encodes CDR1 LNHDA and CDR2 SQIVND (reference sequence). The CDR3 sequence is 16 residues long. The CDR3 loop is CASVSSSGFSTGELFF.

The J gene is TRBJ1-5, the V gene TRBV27; the TRBD1 assignment by TCRdb is unverifiable without DNA. Germline CDR1 and CDR2: MNHEY and SMNVEV (reference sequence). The CDR3 consists of 15 residues. CDR3 sequence reads: CASSLRGGLGQPQHF.

The rearrangement joins TRBV27 to TRBJ2-1; TCRdb's assignment of TRBD1 cannot be checked, as there is no DNA. This CDR3 region has 16 residues. Germline loops: CDR1 MNHEY, CDR2 SMNVEV (reference sequence). The CDR3 protein is CASSLLWTGEGNEQFF.

This chain connects TRBV7-6 to TRBJ1-2. Per germline, CDR1 SGHVS and CDR2 FNYEAQ. The length of the CDR3 is 13 residues. The CDR3 reads CASSLQVLDGYTF.

V gene TRBV20-1 combines with J gene TRBJ2-7; TCRdb indicates TRBD1, and absent DNA this call remains unverified. This CDR3 is built from 16 residues. CDR1 is DFQATT, CDR2 SNEGSKA, per germline (reference sequence). The chain's CDR3 is CSASRDRNTVSYEQYF.

The chain links TRBV7-2 to TRBJ2-5; there is no DNA to check the TCRdb D call of TRBD2. In germline, CDR1 is SGHTA, CDR2 FQGNSA. The CDR3 is 14 residues long. The CDR3: CASSLWRDQETQYF.

The chain links TRBV6-2 or TRBV6-3 to TRBJ2-7; TCRdb's assignment of TRBD2 cannot be checked, as there is no DNA. In germline, CDR1 is MNHEY, CDR2 SVGEGT. The CDR3 extends over 14 amino acids. This CDR3 is CASSYETSAHEQYF.

The V call is TRBV12-3 or TRBV12-4, the J call TRBJ2-2; TCRdb's D call of TRBD1 is untestable without DNA. This CDR3 region has 14 residues. This chain's CDR3 is CASNLRQVPGELFF.